These T cell receptor beta chains were read from a single sample in a study of T cells in localized non-small cell lung cancer. Assay: immunoSEQ multiplex PCR; the TCRdb copy retains only in-frame clones and omits some. The sample has about 76,000 clones; approximately 84% are singletons. Material: peripheral blood, obtained before any cancer treatment. The receptors derive from a female donor aged 60 or older with stage I lung adenocarcinoma. Both conserved end residues are part of each CDR3. A D gene is named only where the DNA matches it firmly. Clone sizes are given selectively: once, few, many, or a class where the clone is expanded.

>TRBJ2-4|TRBV29-1|-|-|14
CSVGTRLAKNIQYF
TGCAGCGTTGGAACGCGACTAGCCAAAAACATTCAGTACTTC
>TRBJ2-7|TRBV18|few|TRBD2|17
CASSQTLAGGPYAEQYF
TGTGCCAGCTCCCAAACACTAGCGGGAGGCCCCTATGCCGAGCAGTACTTC
>TRBJ1-1|TRBV29-1|few|TRBD1|13
CSVRTGGNTEAFF
TGCAGCGTCAGGACAGGGGGCAACACTGAAGCTTTCTTT
>TRBJ2-2|TRBV7-2|-|TRBD2|16
CASSPGGAGRTGELFF
TGTGCCAGCAGCCCTGGTGGAGCGGGAAGGACCGGGGAGCTGTTTTTT
>TRBJ1-1|TRBV4-2|-|-|14
CASSQEGDYDEAFF
TGTGCCAGCAGCCAAGAGGGGGACTACGACGAAGCTTTCTTT
>TRBJ1-1|TRBV2|-|TRBD1|16
CASTVDRGVVNTEAFF
TGTGCCAGCACCGTGGACAGGGGAGTTGTGAACACTGAAGCTTTCTTT
>TRBJ2-7|TRBV6-5|few|TRBD2|14
CASSYGRGGNEQYF
TGTGCCAGCAGTTACGGGCGGGGGGGTAACGAGCAGTACTTC
>TRBJ2-7|TRBV18|-|TRBD2|16
CASSPKLAGGSYEQYF
TGTGCCAGCTCGCCGAAACTAGCGGGAGGTTCCTACGAGCAGTACTTC
>TRBJ2-3|TRBV19|once|TRBD1|16
CASTPRAGTATDTQYF
TGTGCCAGTACCCCCCGCGCCGGGACAGCCACAGATACGCAGTATTTT
>TRBJ2-3|TRBV5-6|-|TRBD1|13
CASSFLQGNTQYF
TGTGCCAGCAGCTTCCTACAGGGGAATACGCAGTATTTT
>TRBJ1-5|TRBV5-6|few|-|16
CASSSYNRYGNQPQHF
TGTGCCAGCAGCTCCTATAACAGGTACGGCAATCAGCCCCAGCATTTT
>TRBJ2-5|TRBV5-4|-|-|12
CASSDRKETQYF
TGTGCCAGCAGCGACCGGAAAGAGACCCAGTACTTC
>TRBJ2-1|TRBV4-3|-|TRBD2|17
CASSLPRLAGENKEQFF
TGCGCCAGCAGCCTTCCCAGACTAGCGGGAGAGAATAAAGAGCAGTTCTTC
>TRBJ2-4|TRBV5-6|-|TRBD2|19
CASSLTPTSGGAVKNIQYF
TGTGCCAGCAGCTTGACCCCCACTAGCGGGGGGGCCGTCAAAAACATTCAGTACTTC
>TRBJ1-1|TRBV6-5|-|-|15
CASSYGAGWNTEAFF
TGTGCCAGCAGTTACGGGGCAGGGTGGAACACTGAAGCTTTCTTT
>TRBJ2-2|TRBV29-1|-|-|13
CSATDETTGELFF
TGCAGCGCCACGGACGAGACCACCGGGGAGCTGTTTTTT
>TRBJ2-5|TRBV10-1|-|-|15
CASSESGQGPETQYF
TGCGCCAGCAGTGAGTCGGGGCAGGGTCCCGAGACCCAGTACTTC
>TRBJ2-2|TRBV11-2|-|-|18
CASSFPTGRTVNTGELFF
TGTGCCAGCAGCTTTCCCACTGGGAGAACAGTGAACACCGGGGAGCTGTTTTTT
>TRBJ1-2|TRBV6-1|once|-|15
CASSEFIAQGDGYTF
TGTGCCAGCAGTGAATTTATTGCGCAGGGAGATGGCTACACCTTC
>TRBJ2-1|TRBV7-2|-|TRBD2|17
CASSLSAHGGAIDEQFF
TGTGCCAGCAGCTTAAGTGCTCACGGGGGGGCTATAGATGAGCAGTTCTTC
>TRBJ1-4|TRBV15|-|-|14
CATSRGTDGGKLFF
TGTGCCACCAGCAGAGGTACGGATGGAGGAAAACTGTTTTTT
>TRBJ2-3|TRBV9|-|-|14
CASSVMDTPDTQYF
TGTGCCAGCAGCGTAATGGATACCCCAGATACGCAGTATTTT
>TRBJ2-7|TRBV9|once|-|15
CASSVDLDSPYEQYF
TGTGCCAGCAGCGTAGACCTAGATAGTCCCTACGAGCAGTACTTC
>TRBJ2-3|TRBV27|-|-|15
CASSPKTDITDTQYF
TGTGCCAGCAGTCCCAAAACGGACATCACAGATACGCAGTATTTT
>TRBJ1-1|TRBV19|-|TRBD1|13
CASREDRDTEAFF
TGTGCCAGTAGAGAGGACAGGGACACTGAAGCTTTCTTT
>TRBJ1-1|TRBV5-1|-|TRBD1|12
CASSSDRGKAFF
TGCGCCAGCAGCTCTGACAGGGGAAAAGCTTTCTTT
>TRBJ1-2|TRBV11-3|-|TRBD1|12
CASSPGGGGYTF
TGTGCCAGCAGCCCAGGGGGAGGAGGCTACACCTTC
>TRBJ1-2|TRBV7-9|-|-|13
CASSLGGTSGYTF
TGTGCCAGCAGCTTAGGGGGGACTAGCGGCTACACCTTC
>TRBJ2-5|TRBV28|-|-|15
CASSFLLGEGVTQYF
TGTGCCAGCAGTTTCCTTTTGGGAGAGGGTGTGACCCAGTACTTC
>TRBJ2-7|TRBV27|-|TRBD1|15
CASTLRRGTAYEQYF
TGTGCCAGCACCCTCCGGAGAGGGACAGCCTACGAGCAGTACTTC
>TRBJ1-2|TRBV5-1|-|TRBD1|15
CASSLGQGRVYGYTF
TGCGCCAGCAGCCTAGGACAGGGTCGGGTCTATGGCTACACCTTC
>TRBJ1-2|TRBV28|-|-|17
CASSTGKSGRWGYGYTF
TGTGCCAGCAGTACAGGAAAGTCAGGGCGTTGGGGCTATGGCTACACCTTC
>TRBJ1-6|TRBV6-5|-|-|16
CASSYYASSYNSPLHF
TGTGCCAGCAGTTACTATGCCAGCTCCTATAATTCACCCCTCCACTTT
>TRBJ2-7|TRBV27|-|TRBD2|16
CASSLAASGRFYEQYF
TGTGCCAGCAGTTTAGCGGCTAGCGGGAGATTCTACGAGCAGTACTTC
>TRBJ2-7|TRBV19|-|-|14
CASSSRETSYEQYF
TGTGCCAGTAGTAGCCGGGAAACCTCCTACGAGCAGTACTTC
>TRBJ1-2|TRBV2|-|-|15
CASRPRMQAPYGYTF
TGTGCCAGCAGACCTAGAATGCAGGCCCCCTATGGCTACACCTTC
>TRBJ2-7|TRBV30|few|-|15
CAWPRGSGSSYEQYF
TGTGCCTGGCCAAGGGGGTCGGGAAGCTCCTACGAGCAGTACTTC
>TRBJ1-5|TRBV13|-|-|13
CASSLGLGQPQHF
TGTGCCAGCAGCTTAGGGCTCGGGCAGCCCCAGCATTTT
>TRBJ2-7|TRBV27|-|TRBD1|12
CASSRTGAEQYF
TGTGCCAGCAGTCGGACAGGGGCCGAGCAGTACTTC
>TRBJ2-7|TRBV14|-|TRBD2|20
CASSEQTGTSGFIAPYEQYF
TGTGCCAGCAGCGAACAAACCGGGACTAGCGGGTTCATCGCTCCCTACGAGCAGTACTTC
>TRBJ2-2|TRBV5-4|-|-|17
CASSLGMWQQNTGELFF
TGTGCCAGCAGCTTGGGCATGTGGCAGCAGAACACCGGGGAGCTGTTTTTT
>TRBJ2-7|TRBV9|-|-|15
CASSPQGVPTYEQYF
TGTGCCAGCAGCCCACAGGGAGTTCCCACCTACGAGCAGTACTTC
>TRBJ2-2|TRBV5-8|-|-|15
CASSFLGANTGELFF
TGTGCCAGCAGCTTCCTAGGGGCGAACACCGGGGAGCTGTTTTTT
>TRBJ2-1|TRBV6-4|-|-|16
CASSDSIQGDYNEQFF
TGTGCCAGCAGTGACTCGATTCAGGGTGATTACAATGAGCAGTTCTTC
>TRBJ2-1|TRBV9|-|TRBD2|17
CASSVPVGGGDYNEQFF
TGTGCCAGCAGCGTCCCCGTGGGGGGGGGAGACTACAATGAGCAGTTCTTC
>TRBJ1-1|TRBV7-8|-|TRBD1|15
CASSTVTGGDTEAFF
TGTGCCAGCAGCACGGTTACAGGGGGCGACACTGAAGCTTTCTTT
>TRBJ2-5|TRBV4-3|-|-|16
CASSHYLTLGQETQYF
TGCGCCAGCAGCCACTATCTGACCCTTGGGCAGGAGACCCAGTACTTC
>TRBJ2-7|TRBV9|-|-|15
CASSVSGGGGYEQYF
TGTGCCAGCAGCGTGTCCGGGGGAGGGGGCTACGAGCAGTACTTC
>TRBJ1-1|TRBV7-2|-|TRBD1|15
CASSFSQGLNTEAFF
TGTGCCAGCAGCTTCTCACAGGGGCTGAACACTGAAGCTTTCTTT
>TRBJ2-5|TRBV5-4|-|-|16
CASSLGAGGGQETQYF
TGTGCCAGCAGCTTGGGAGCGGGTGGGGGTCAAGAGACCCAGTACTTC
>TRBJ2-1|TRBV2|-|-|12
CASSYSSSEQFF
TGTGCCAGCAGTTACAGCTCCTCGGAGCAGTTCTTC
>TRBJ2-3|TRBV29-1|-|-|11
CSAGVSDTQYF
TGCAGCGCTGGGGTTTCAGATACGCAGTATTTT
>TRBJ2-5|TRBV14|few|-|16
CASSQSRVGGGETQYF
TGTGCCAGCAGCCAAAGCCGAGTGGGTGGAGGGGAGACCCAGTACTTC
>TRBJ2-1|TRBV7-6|-|TRBD2|18
CASSRGLAGEVSYNEQFF
TGTGCCAGCAGCCGGGGACTAGCGGGAGAGGTCTCCTACAATGAGCAGTTCTTC
>TRBJ2-3|TRBV9|-|TRBD2|16
CASSSPSGGAKDTQYF
TGTGCCAGCAGCTCCCCTAGCGGGGGGGCAAAAGATACGCAGTATTTT
>TRBJ2-7|TRBV7-2|-|TRBD1|15
CASSLAGTAIYEQYF
TGTGCCAGCAGCTTAGCCGGGACAGCCATCTACGAGCAGTACTTC
>TRBJ2-3|TRBV13|-|-|14
CASSIRLGSDTQYF
TGTGCCAGCAGCATAAGACTCGGTTCAGATACGCAGTATTTT
>TRBJ2-1|TRBV5-4|-|TRBD1|15
CASSPGTGVKSEQFF
TGTGCCAGCAGCCCCGGGACAGGGGTTAAGTCTGAGCAGTTCTTC
>TRBJ2-6|TRBV7-2|once|TRBD1|19
CASSPSGQGTYSGANVLTF
TGTGCCAGCAGCCCGTCGGGACAGGGGACCTACTCTGGGGCCAACGTCCTGACTTTC
>TRBJ1-2|TRBV5-6|-|-|16
CASSPEPGDLGDGYTF
TGTGCCAGCAGCCCGGAGCCAGGGGACCTGGGGGATGGCTACACCTTC